The 26 T cell receptor beta chains below were found in one sample sequenced in a study of beta chain features in type 1 diabetes. Sequenced material consisted of expressed TCRB transcripts (all of the isolated RNA was reverse transcribed). Only in-frame clones appear in the TCRdb table, and some are missing; sequencing was by immunoSEQ multiplex PCR. The sample holds approximately 150,000 clones; more than 9% are singletons and the top ten take roughly 1.4%. Sequenced sample: naive CD4+ T cells from blood. These receptors all stem from a man aged 18-30 years in good health.

This clone was counted a few times. The genes are TRBV2 and TRBJ1-2; TRBD1 agrees at 8 bases. Unmatched junction bases numbered 6, after V lost 6 bases and J lost 3 bases. CDR1 and CDR2 (germline): SNHLY, FYNNEI. This CDR3 has 14 amino acids. CDR3 sequence (DNA): TGTGCCAGCAGCGGGATGACAGGGGACTATGGCTACACCTTC. It translates to CASSGMTGDYGYTF.

The sample holds a few counts of this clone. The J gene is TRBJ2-3, the V gene TRBV2; D perhaps matches TRBD1 (6 bases). The germline CDR1 and CDR2 sequences are SNHLY and FYNNEI. Deletions cut 5 bases from V and 4 bases from J, with 13 bases between. The CDR3 consists of 14 residues. Here the CDR3 reads CASSPDSWADTQYF. CDR3 bases: TGTGCCAGCAGTCCGGACAGCTGGGCAGATACGCAGTATTTT.

Details on this clone: Just one base apart from a much larger clone, this may be a read error. The V and J genes are TRBV11-2 and TRBJ1-4; 8 bases match TRBD1. Looked up from germline, CDR1 is SGHAT and CDR2 is FQNNGV. V lost 1 base, J lost 5 bases, and 0 bases stayed unmatched. The CDR3 covers 14 residues. CDR3 in DNA: TGTGCCAGCAGCTTAGGACAGGGGAATGAAAAACTGTTTTTT. Its translation: CASSLGQGNEKLFF.

There are a few counts of this clone. The chain carries TRBV19 and TRBJ2-7, with D possibly TRBD2 on 7 matching bases. The germline V and J ends were trimmed by 6 bases and 3 bases, with 15 bases remaining between them. Per the germline V gene, CDR1 is LNHDA and CDR2 is SQIVND (reference sequence). CDR3 length equals 14 residues. The CDR3 coding sequence is TGTGCCAGTAGCAAGGGGGGGAATAACTACGAGCAGTACTTC. Translated, it gives CASSKGGNNYEQYF. Looking up the rest from reference TRBV19 and TRBJ2-7 gives the full variable domain: DGGITQSPKYLFRKEGQNVTLSCEQNLNHDAMYWYRQDPGQGLRLIYYSQIVNDFQKGDIAEGYSVSREKKESFPLTVTSAQKNPTAFYLCASSKGGNNYEQYFGPGTRLTVT.

The chain links TRBV19 to TRBJ2-2; TRBD1 matches at 8 bases. Germline trimming cut 5 bases from V and 3 bases from J; bases unmatched to any gene: 5. Germline CDR1 reads LNHDA; CDR2 reads SQIVND (reference sequence). This CDR3 spans 15 amino acids. The CDR3 spells CASSRQGAYTGELFF. The CDR3, as DNA: TGTGCCAGTAGTCGGCAGGGGGCCTACACCGGGGAGCTGTTTTTT.

This clone was counted only a few times. This CDR3 is CASSSYRTQETQYF. As DNA, the CDR3 is TGTGCCAGCAGCTCCTACCGCACCCAAGAGACCCAGTACTTC. This chain links TRBV7-2 with TRBJ2-5; no definite D call. The CDR3 is 14 amino acids. The germline gives CDR1 SGHTA, CDR2 FQGNSA. V dropped 4 bases and J dropped 1 base, with 10 bases sitting between them.

In its sample, this clone was seen a few times. V gene TRBV25-1 combines with J gene TRBJ1-3; TRBD1 aligns across 7 bases. Germline CDR1 MGHDK, CDR2 SYGVNS. The CDR3 is 16 residues long. V lost 6 bases to trimming and J lost 0 bases; unmatched junction nucleotides: 8. The CDR3: CASRADRAGSGNTIYF. CDR3 DNA sequence: TGTGCCAGCAGAGCAGACAGGGCCGGCTCTGGAAACACCATATATTTT.

The V and J genes are TRBV19 and TRBJ2-3, with D maybe TRBD2 (5 bases). CDR1 and CDR2 (germline): LNHDA, SQIVND (reference sequence). V lost 1 base and J lost 2, with 13 bases in between. The CDR3 has 16 residues. This CDR3 is CASSIVLAKNTDTQYF. DNA for the CDR3: TGTGCCAGTAGTATAGTCCTAGCTAAGAACACAGATACGCAGTATTTT.

The chain is built from TRBV5-6 and TRBJ2-4; D is uncertain. From germline, CDR1 is SGHDT and CDR2 YYEEEE. The ends were cut back, 1 base at V and 0 bases at J, with 8 bases in the middle. The CDR3 runs 15 residues. This CDR3 is CASSLFQVAKNIQYF. In DNA form, the CDR3 reads TGTGCCAGCAGCTTGTTCCAGGTAGCCAAAAACATTCAGTACTTC.

This clone was seen repeatedly, ten times or more. The chain links TRBV13 to TRBJ1-1; 12 bases map to TRBD1. The CDR3 has 14 residues. Trimming at V came to 5 bases and at J to 3 bases, leaving 1 base not matched to a gene. Looked up from germline, CDR1 is PRHDT and CDR2 is FYEKMQ (reference sequence). DNA of the CDR3: TGTGCCAGCAGCCGGGACAGGGGGCACACTGAAGCTTTCTTT. It is translated as CASSRDRGHTEAFF.

In this sample, this clone turned up once. CDR3 in DNA: TGCGCCAGCAGCCAACTCCAGGGCGGGACAGCGTCACGAGAGCAGTACTTC. Protein sequence: CASSQLQGGTASREQYF. V and J are TRBV4-1 and TRBJ2-7; a possible D gene is TRBD1 (7 bases). Germline assignment: CDR1 MGHRA and CDR2 YSYEKL. With 2 bases removed from V and 7 bases from J, the gap between germline ends came to 24 bases. The CDR3 spans 17 residues.

This clone has more than one count but fewer than ten. The chain recombines TRBV27 with TRBJ2-1; tentative D call: TRBD2 (5 bases). Trimming stripped 6 bases from V and 6 bases from J, with 12 bases between. The germline V gene has CDR1 MNHEY and CDR2 SMNVEV (reference sequence). This CDR3 contains 13 residues. The CDR3 sequence: CASRSTTRNEQFF. In DNA, the CDR3 is TGTGCCAGCAGATCGACTACTCGCAATGAGCAGTTCTTC.

The genes are TRBV4-2 and TRBJ2-7; TRBD2 matches at 12 bases. Germline lookup yields CDR1 LGHNA and CDR2 YNFKEQ. The CDR3 spans 16 residues. V shed 1 base, J shed 5 bases, and the junction held 6 bases outside the gene matches. The CDR3 nucleotides are TGTGCCAGCAGCCAAGTCCTAGCGGGGGGGCCCCACGAGCAGTACTTC. It specifies CASSQVLAGGPHEQYF.

This clone was counted between two and nine times. The rearrangement links TRBV29-1 to TRBJ2-7, with 10 bases matching TRBD1. The CDR3 covers 14 residues. J lost 2 bases, V lost 6 bases, and 7 bases had no gene match. Germline V gene data show CDR1 as SQVTM and CDR2 as ANQGSEA. The CDR3 DNA sequence: TGCAGCGTCGTCAGACAGGGGGCTACCTACGAGCAGTACTTC. As protein: CSVVRQGATYEQYF.

This chain uses TRBV18 with TRBJ2-3; D is perhaps TRBD1 (6 bases). In germline, CDR1 is KGHSH, CDR2 LQKENI. Trimming removed 6 bases at V and 0 bases at J, with 13 bases between. This CDR3 has 15 amino acids. Here the CDR3 reads CASSSGQLSTDTQYF. The CDR3 DNA reads TGTGCCAGCTCTTCTGGACAGCTCAGCACAGATACGCAGTATTTT.

V and J are TRBV30 and TRBJ1-2, with 10 bases identical to TRBD1. The germline gives CDR1 GTSNPN, CDR2 SVGIG (reference sequence). V lost 3 bases to trimming and J lost 4 bases; unmatched junction nucleotides: 14. The CDR3 totals 17 residues. CDR3 region: CAWSPPGGQGLSYGYTF. The CDR3 region has the DNA TGTGCCTGGAGCCCCCCAGGGGGACAGGGGCTGAGCTATGGCTACACCTTC.

There are a few counts of this clone. The chain has TRBV6-5 and TRBJ1-4, with 7 nucleotides matching TRBD1. CDR1 and CDR2 (germline): MNHEY, SVGAGI. Trimming at V came to 7 bases and at J to 0 bases, leaving 5 bases not matched to a gene. The CDR3 is 15 residues long. CDR3 bases: TGTGCCAGCACCCTCACAGGGGCAACTAATGAAAAACTGTTTTTT. Protein product: CASTLTGATNEKLFF.

A few counts support this clone. The chain combines TRBV5-4 with TRBJ2-6, with D perhaps TRBD2 (6 bases). Germline CDR1 SGHNT, CDR2 YYREEE (reference sequence). This CDR3 spans 17 amino acids. Trimming took off 2 bases at V and 0 bases at J, with 12 bases between the two ends. In DNA, the CDR3 is TGTGCCAGCAGCTTAGGGGCGGGGCTCTCTGGGGCCAACGTCCTGACTTTC. This sequence encodes CASSLGAGLSGANVLTF.

The V call is TRBV15, the J call TRBJ1-5; no reliable D call. Trimming pared 1 base from V and 6 bases from J, leaving 4 bases between. There are 12 residues in the CDR3. CDR1 and CDR2 from the germline V gene are LNHNV and YYDKDF (reference sequence). This CDR3 is CATSRAGQPQHF. For the CDR3, the DNA is TGTGCCACCAGCAGAGCAGGTCAGCCCCAGCATTTT.

V is TRBV19 and J is TRBJ2-2; TRBD1 is a possible D gene (5 bases). The CDR3 spans 14 residues. Germline V gene lookup returns CDR1 LNHDA and CDR2 SQIVND (reference sequence). V lost 9 bases, J lost 6 bases, and 17 bases lay in between. The DNA for the CDR3 is TGTGCCAGCCACGGCGGAAGGGGCGCCGGGGAGCTGTTTTTT. Residues: CASHGGRGAGELFF.

The chain joins TRBV28 to TRBJ2-2; 8 nucleotides agree with TRBD1. CDR3 length: 16 amino acids. The germline gives CDR1 MDHEN, CDR2 SYDVKM. The junction had 4 bases not matched to a gene; V was cut back by 4 bases and J by 0 bases. The CDR3 protein is CASSSPGQANTGELFF. CDR3 nucleotide sequence: TGTGCCAGCAGTTCTCCGGGACAGGCGAACACCGGGGAGCTGTTTTTT.

This clone was observed a handful of times. The rearrangement joins TRBV11-2 to TRBJ1-4; weak D call: TRBD1 (5 bases). Germline lookup yields CDR1 SGHAT and CDR2 FQNNGV. The CDR3 sequence is 15 residues long. V was pared by 3 bases and J by 10 bases, with 18 bases between. CDR3 sequence: CASSFPGTGGGKLFF. In DNA, the CDR3 is TGTGCCAGCAGCTTCCCCGGGACGGGAGGAGGAAAACTGTTTTTT.

The gene calls are TRBV6-1 and TRBJ1-2, with no clear D. The CDR3 totals 12 residues. Deletions cut 5 bases from V and 8 bases from J, with 12 bases between. CDR1 is MNHNS and CDR2 is SASEGT in the germline V gene. The CDR3 is CASSSEILGYTF. DNA of the CDR3: TGTGCCAGCAGTTCGGAGATCTTGGGCTACACCTTC.

The gene calls are TRBV5-4 and TRBJ1-2; D gene unclear. CDR1 and CDR2 from the germline V gene are SGHNT and YYREEE (reference sequence). This CDR3 has 14 amino acids. V was shortened by 0 bases and J by 7 bases, with 13 bases between the two germline ends. CDR3: CASSLVGDSIGYTF. Here the CDR3 DNA reads TGTGCCAGCAGCTTGGTCGGGGATTCTATTGGCTACACCTTC.

V usage is TRBV7-2 and J usage is TRBJ2-1, with D possibly TRBD1 on 5 matching bases. CDR1 is SGHTA and CDR2 is FQGNSA in the germline V gene. Between the trimmed V and J ends, which lost 4 bases and 0 bases, there was a span of 16 bases. This CDR3 contains 17 residues. The CDR3 DNA reads TGTGCCAGCAGCTACGCAGGGCGTCTAAGCTCCTACAATGAGCAGTTCTTC. Translated, it gives CASSYAGRLSSYNEQFF.

CDR3 in amino acids: CASSEGGGGTGELFF. CDR3 nucleotides: TGCGCCAGCAGCGAGGGCGGGGGGGGCACCGGGGAGCTGTTTTTT. This chain joins TRBV10-1 and TRBJ2-2; TRBD2 matches 9 bases. V was clipped by 6 bases and J by 4 bases; unmatched bases: 6. Germline V gives CDR1 WNHNN, CDR2 SYGVQD (reference sequence). The CDR3 covers 15 residues.